This is a list of T cell receptor beta chains from one sample in a study of CD8+CD57+ T cells in acquired aplastic anemia. TCRdb re-derived calls from the reads in MiXCR, one entry per CDR3 protein. The sample yields 160,000 or so distinct CDR3 sequences, roughly 48% seen once. The specimen was sorted CD4+, CD8+, or CD8+CD57+ T cells (not recorded which) from PBMCs. These receptors all come from a human donor with aplastic anemia. Both conserved end residues are part of each CDR3. The order of the fields is V gene, J gene, CDR3 protein.

V: TRBV29-1
J: TRBJ2-1
CDR3: CSVVGGGWNEQFF

V: TRBV29-1
J: TRBJ2-7
CDR3: CSVNGQGVTYEQYF

V: TRBV5-6
J: TRBJ2-2
CDR3: CASSLDSSNTGELFF

V: TRBV7-8
J: TRBJ1-1
CDR3: CASSWTGTANTEAFF

V: TRBV6-2/TRBV6-3
J: TRBJ2-5
CDR3: CASSPREETQYF

V: TRBV7-3
J: TRBJ1-1
CDR3: CASRGGASTEAFF

V: TRBV10-3
J: TRBJ2-2
CDR3: CAIRLDRANTGELFF

V: TRBV4-1
J: TRBJ1-2
CDR3: CASSFSEGGYGYTF

V: TRBV5-4
J: TRBJ2-1
CDR3: CASSLVEEQFF

V: TRBV5-4
J: TRBJ2-5
CDR3: CASSLVLQETQYF

V: TRBV7-6
J: TRBJ1-6
CDR3: CASSLSFASPLHF

V: TRBV2
J: TRBJ2-3
CDR3: CASRGLAGATDTQYF

V: TRBV29-1
J: TRBJ1-1
CDR3: CSVRQGLNTEAFF

V: TRBV10-3
J: TRBJ2-7
CDR3: CATGTSGGLSYEQYF

V: TRBV7-9
J: TRBJ1-2
CDR3: CASSPNTRGVHGYTF

V: TRBV20-1
J: TRBJ2-1
CDR3: CSAPGRYNEQFF

V: TRBV19
J: TRBJ1-2
CDR3: CASSIVGQGNYGYTF

V: TRBV5-5
J: TRBJ1-3
CDR3: CASSLGTTSSGNTIYF

V: TRBV10-3
J: TRBJ2-6
CDR3: CAISGQGAGANVLTF

V: TRBV6-1
J: TRBJ1-2
CDR3: CASSEEILSYGYTF

V: TRBV4-2
J: TRBJ1-2
CDR3: CASSQGLGNGYTF

V: TRBV6-1
J: TRBJ1-1
CDR3: CASNQGSYTEAFF

V: TRBV10-2
J: TRBJ2-7
CDR3: CATTPGTGYYEQYF

V: TRBV29-1
J: TRBJ1-4
CDR3: CSVARDGEKLFF

V: TRBV7-2
J: TRBJ2-7
CDR3: CASSLGGRGVKGEQYF

V: TRBV18
J: TRBJ1-5
CDR3: CASSPDRLEPQHF

V: TRBV10-3
J: TRBJ1-1
CDR3: CAIGKTGGPMNTEAFF

V: TRBV2
J: TRBJ2-3
CDR3: CASSELLSTDTQYF

V: TRBV5-1
J: TRBJ2-1
CDR3: CASSLSGDRYNEQFF

V: TRBV25-1
J: TRBJ2-3
CDR3: CASSDGTSGGSTGTQYF

V: TRBV11-2
J: TRBJ2-7
CDR3: CASSSPWGASTSYEQYF

V: TRBV19
J: TRBJ1-5
CDR3: CASSLGQGIMGQPQHF

V: TRBV15
J: TRBJ2-7
CDR3: CATSRPPLYEQYF

V: TRBV10-3
J: TRBJ2-3
CDR3: CASSGLAGDKDTQYF

V: TRBV7-2
J: TRBJ2-5
CDR3: CASSLGGGGAIETQYF

V: TRBV7-2
J: TRBJ2-1
CDR3: CASSGLAEQFF

V: TRBV6-1
J: TRBJ2-3
CDR3: CASSALTGRDTQYF

V: TRBV29-1
J: TRBJ2-7
CDR3: CSVRGGSYEQYF

V: TRBV20-1
J: TRBJ1-1
CDR3: CSARDLRGAITEAFF

V: TRBV10-3
J: TRBJ2-5
CDR3: CAISDDRPRETQYF

V: TRBV11-2
J: TRBJ2-1
CDR3: CASSDTYDQAIYNEQFF

V: TRBV20-1
J: TRBJ2-1
CDR3: CSARDPFASGGYNEQFF

V: TRBV3-1
J: TRBJ2-7
CDR3: CASSQVRLAETSSYEQYF

V: TRBV12-3/TRBV12-4
J: TRBJ2-5
CDR3: CASSPPGARETQYF

V: TRBV20-1
J: TRBJ2-1
CDR3: CSAGGQKVHEQFF

V: TRBV2
J: TRBJ1-3
CDR3: CASSQTSGTGAGNTIYF

V: TRBV12-3/TRBV12-4
J: TRBJ1-1
CDR3: CASGSRSSNTEAFF

V: TRBV29-1
J: TRBJ2-7
CDR3: CSVGTAVWQYF

V: TRBV19
J: TRBJ1-5
CDR3: CASSRAGTGLNQPQHF

V: TRBV18
J: TRBJ1-3
CDR3: CASSLPTGTSGNTIYF